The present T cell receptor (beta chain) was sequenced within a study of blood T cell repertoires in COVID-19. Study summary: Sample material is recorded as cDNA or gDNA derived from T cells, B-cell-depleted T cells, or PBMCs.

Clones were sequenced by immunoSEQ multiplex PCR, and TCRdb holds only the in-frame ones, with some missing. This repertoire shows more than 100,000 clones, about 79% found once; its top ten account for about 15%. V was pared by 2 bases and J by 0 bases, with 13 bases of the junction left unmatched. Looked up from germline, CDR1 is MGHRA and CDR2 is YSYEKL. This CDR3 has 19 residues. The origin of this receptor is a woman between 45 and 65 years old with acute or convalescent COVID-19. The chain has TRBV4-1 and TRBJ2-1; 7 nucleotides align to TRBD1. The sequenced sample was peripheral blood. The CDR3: CASSQSDRRGHFSYNEQFF. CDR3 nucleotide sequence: TGCGCCAGCAGCCAATCGGACAGGCGTGGTCATTTCTCCTACAATGAGCAGTTCTTC.